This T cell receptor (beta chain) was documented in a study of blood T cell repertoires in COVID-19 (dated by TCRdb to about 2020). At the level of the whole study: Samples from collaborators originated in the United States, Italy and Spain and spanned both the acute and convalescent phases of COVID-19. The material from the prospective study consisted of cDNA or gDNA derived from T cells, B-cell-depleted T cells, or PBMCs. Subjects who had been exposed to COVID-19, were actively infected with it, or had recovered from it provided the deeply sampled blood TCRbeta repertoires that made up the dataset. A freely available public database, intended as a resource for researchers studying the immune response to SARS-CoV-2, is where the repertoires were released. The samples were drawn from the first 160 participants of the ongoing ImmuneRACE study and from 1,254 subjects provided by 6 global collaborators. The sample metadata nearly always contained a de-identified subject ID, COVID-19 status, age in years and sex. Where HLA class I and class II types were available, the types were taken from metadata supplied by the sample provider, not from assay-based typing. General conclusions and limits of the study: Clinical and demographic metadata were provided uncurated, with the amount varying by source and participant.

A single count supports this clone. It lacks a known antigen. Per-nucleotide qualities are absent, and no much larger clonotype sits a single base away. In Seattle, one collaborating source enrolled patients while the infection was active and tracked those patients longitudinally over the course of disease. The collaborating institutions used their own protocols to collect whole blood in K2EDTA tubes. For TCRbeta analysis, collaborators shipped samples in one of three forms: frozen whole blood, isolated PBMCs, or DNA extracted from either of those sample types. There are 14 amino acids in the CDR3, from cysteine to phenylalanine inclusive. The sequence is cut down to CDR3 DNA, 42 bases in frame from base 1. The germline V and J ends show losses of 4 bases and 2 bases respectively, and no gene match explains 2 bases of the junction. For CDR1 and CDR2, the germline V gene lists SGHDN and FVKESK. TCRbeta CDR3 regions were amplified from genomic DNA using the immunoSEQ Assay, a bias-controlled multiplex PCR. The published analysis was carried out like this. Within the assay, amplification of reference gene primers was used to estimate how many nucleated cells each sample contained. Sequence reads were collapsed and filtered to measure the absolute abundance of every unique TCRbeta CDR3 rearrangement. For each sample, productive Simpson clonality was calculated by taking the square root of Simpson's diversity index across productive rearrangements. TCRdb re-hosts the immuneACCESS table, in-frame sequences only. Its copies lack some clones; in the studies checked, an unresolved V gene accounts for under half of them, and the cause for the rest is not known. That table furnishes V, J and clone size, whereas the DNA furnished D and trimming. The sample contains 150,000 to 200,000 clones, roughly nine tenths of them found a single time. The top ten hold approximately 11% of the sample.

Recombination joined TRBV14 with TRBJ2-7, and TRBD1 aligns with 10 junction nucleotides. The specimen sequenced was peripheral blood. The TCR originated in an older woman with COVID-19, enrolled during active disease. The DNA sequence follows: TGTGCCAGCAGCCGGGGACAGGGGACCTACGAGCAGTACTTC. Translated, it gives CASSRGQGTYEQYF.